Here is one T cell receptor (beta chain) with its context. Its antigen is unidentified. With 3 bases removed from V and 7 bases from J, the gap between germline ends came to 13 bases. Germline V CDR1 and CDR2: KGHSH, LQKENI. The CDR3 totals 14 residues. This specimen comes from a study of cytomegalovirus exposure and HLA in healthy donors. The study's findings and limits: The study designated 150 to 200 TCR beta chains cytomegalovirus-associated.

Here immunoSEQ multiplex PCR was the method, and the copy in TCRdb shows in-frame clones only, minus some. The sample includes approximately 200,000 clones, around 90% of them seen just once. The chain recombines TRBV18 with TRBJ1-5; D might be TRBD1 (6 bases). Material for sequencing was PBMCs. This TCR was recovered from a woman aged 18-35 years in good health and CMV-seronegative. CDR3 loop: CASSPGQQGQPQHF. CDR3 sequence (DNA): TGTGCCAGCTCACCCGGACAGCAAGGGCAGCCCCAGCATTTT.